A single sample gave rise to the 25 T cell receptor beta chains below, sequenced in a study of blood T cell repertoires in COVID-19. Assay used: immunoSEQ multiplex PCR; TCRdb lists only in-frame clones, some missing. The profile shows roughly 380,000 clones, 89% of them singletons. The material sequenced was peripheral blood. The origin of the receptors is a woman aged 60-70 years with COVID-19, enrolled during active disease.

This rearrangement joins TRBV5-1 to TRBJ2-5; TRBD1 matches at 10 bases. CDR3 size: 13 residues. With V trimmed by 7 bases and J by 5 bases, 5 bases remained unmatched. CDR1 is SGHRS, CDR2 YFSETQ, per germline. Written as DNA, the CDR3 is TGCGCCAGCGGACAGGGGGATAGGGAGACCCAGTACTTC. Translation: CASGQGDRETQYF.

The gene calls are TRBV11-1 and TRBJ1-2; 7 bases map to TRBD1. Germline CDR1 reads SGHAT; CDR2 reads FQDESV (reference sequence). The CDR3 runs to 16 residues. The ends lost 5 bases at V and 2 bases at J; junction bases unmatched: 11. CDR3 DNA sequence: TGTGCCAGCAGCCCGGACAGGCTCCGCTTCAACTATGGCTACACCTTC. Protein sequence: CASSPDRLRFNYGYTF.

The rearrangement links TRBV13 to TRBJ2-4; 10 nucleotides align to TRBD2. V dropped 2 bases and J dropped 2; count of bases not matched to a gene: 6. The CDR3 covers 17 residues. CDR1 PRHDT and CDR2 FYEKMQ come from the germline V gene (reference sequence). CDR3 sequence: CASSLQRGGRTKNIQYF. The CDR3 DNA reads TGTGCCAGCAGCTTACAGCGGGGGGGCCGGACCAAAAACATTCAGTACTTC.

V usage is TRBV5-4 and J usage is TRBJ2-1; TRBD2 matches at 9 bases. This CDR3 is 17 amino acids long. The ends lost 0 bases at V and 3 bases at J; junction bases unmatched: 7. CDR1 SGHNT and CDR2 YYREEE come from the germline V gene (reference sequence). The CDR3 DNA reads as TGTGCCAGCAGCTTGGCATTAGCGGGGGCCATCTACAATGAGCAGTTCTTC. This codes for CASSLALAGAIYNEQFF. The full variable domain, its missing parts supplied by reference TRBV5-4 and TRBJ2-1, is ETGVTQSPTHLIKTRGQQVTLRCSSQSGHNTVSWYQQALGQGPQFIFQYYREEENGRGNFPPRFSGLQFPNYSSELNVNALELDDSALYLCASSLALAGAIYNEQFFGPGTRLTVL.

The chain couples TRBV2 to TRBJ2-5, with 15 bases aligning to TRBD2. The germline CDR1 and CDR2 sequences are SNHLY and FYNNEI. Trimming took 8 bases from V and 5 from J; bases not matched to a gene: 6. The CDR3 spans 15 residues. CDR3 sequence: CASPGTSGGRETQYF. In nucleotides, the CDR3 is TGTGCCAGCCCCGGGACTAGCGGGGGGCGGGAGACCCAGTACTTC.

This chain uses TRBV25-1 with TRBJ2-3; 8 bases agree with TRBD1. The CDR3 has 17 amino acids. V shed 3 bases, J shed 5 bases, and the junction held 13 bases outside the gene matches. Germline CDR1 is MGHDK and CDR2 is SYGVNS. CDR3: CASSDPTSGGWEDTQYF. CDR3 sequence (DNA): TGTGCCAGCAGTGATCCAACTTCAGGGGGCTGGGAAGATACGCAGTATTTT.

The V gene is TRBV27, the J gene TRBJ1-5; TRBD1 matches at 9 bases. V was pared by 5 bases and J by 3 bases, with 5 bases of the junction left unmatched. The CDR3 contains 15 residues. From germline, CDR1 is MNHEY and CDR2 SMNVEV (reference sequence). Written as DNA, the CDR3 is TGTGCCAGCAGTACTCGGGACAGGGACAATCAGCCCCAGCATTTT. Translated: CASSTRDRDNQPQHF.

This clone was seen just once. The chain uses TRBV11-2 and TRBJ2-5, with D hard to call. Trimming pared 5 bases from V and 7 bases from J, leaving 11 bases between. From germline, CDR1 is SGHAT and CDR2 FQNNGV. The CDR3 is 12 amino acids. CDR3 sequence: CASSPPPGTQYF. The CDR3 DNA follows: TGTGCCAGCAGCCCACCGCCAGGGACCCAGTACTTC.

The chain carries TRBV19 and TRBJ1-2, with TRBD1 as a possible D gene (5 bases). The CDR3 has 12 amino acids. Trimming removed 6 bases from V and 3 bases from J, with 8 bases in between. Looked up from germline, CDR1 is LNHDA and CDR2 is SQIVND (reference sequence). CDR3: CASRGPDYGYTF. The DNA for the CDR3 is TGTGCCAGTAGGGGGCCGGACTATGGCTACACCTTC.

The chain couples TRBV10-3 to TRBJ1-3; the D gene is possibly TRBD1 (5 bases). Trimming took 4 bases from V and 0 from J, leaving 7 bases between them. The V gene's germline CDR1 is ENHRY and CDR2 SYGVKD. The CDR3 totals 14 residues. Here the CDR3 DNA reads TGTGCCATCAGTGTAGGGGCCTCTGGAAACACCATATATTTT. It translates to CAISVGASGNTIYF.

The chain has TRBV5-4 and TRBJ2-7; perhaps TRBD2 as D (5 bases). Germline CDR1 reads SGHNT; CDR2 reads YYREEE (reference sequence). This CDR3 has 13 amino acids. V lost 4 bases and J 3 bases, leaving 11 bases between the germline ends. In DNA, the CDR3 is TGTGCCAGCAGCACTCGGACTGACTACGAGCAGTACTTC. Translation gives CASSTRTDYEQYF.

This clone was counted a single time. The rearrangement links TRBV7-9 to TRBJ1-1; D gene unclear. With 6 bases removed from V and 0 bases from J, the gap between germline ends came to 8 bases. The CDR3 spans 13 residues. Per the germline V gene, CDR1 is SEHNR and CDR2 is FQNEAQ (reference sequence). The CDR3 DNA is TGTGCCAGCAGTGATAGTATGAACACTGAAGCTTTCTTT. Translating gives CASSDSMNTEAFF. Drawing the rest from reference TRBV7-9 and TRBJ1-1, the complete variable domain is DTGVSQNPRHKITKRGQNVTFRCDPISEHNRLYWYRQTLGQGPEFLTYFQNEAQLEKSRLLSDRFSAERPKGSFSTLEIQRTEQGDSAMYLCASSDSMNTEAFFGQGTRLTVV.

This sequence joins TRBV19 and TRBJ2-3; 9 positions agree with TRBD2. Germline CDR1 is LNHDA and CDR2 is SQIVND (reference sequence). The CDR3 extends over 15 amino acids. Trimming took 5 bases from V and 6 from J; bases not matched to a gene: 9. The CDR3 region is CASSWPAGGVDTQYF. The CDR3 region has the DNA TGTGCCAGTAGTTGGCCAGCGGGGGGTGTGGATACGCAGTATTTT.

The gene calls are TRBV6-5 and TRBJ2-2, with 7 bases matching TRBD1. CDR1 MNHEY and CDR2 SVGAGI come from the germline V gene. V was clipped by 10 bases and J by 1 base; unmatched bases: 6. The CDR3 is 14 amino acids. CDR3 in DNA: TGTGCCACCTCTAGACAGGGGAACACCGGGGAGCTGTTTTTT. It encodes CATSRQGNTGELFF.

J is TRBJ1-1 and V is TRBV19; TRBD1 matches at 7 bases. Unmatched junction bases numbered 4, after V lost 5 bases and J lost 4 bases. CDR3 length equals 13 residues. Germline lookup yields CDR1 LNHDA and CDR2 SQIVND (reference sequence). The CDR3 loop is CASSVQGGTEAFF. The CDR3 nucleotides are TGTGCCAGTAGTGTTCAGGGGGGCACTGAAGCTTTCTTT.

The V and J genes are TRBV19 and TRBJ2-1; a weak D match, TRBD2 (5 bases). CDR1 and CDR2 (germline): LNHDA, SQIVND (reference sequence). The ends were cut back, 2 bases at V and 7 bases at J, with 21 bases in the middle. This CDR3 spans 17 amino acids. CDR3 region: CASSIRAGSRAGNEQFF. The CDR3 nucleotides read TGTGCCAGTAGTATAAGGGCGGGTTCCCGAGCAGGTAATGAGCAGTTCTTC.

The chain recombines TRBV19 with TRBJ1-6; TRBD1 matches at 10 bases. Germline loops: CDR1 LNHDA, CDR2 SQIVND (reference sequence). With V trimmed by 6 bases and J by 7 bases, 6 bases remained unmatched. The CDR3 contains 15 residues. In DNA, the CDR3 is TGTGCCAGTAGACCTCAGACAGGGGGCAATTCACCCCTCCACTTT. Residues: CASRPQTGGNSPLHF.

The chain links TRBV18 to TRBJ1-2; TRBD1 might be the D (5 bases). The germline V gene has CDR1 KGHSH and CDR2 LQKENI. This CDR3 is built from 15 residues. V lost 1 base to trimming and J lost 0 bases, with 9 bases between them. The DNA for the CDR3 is TGTGCCAGCTCACCACGGGGCCAGACTAACTATGGCTACACCTTC. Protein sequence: CASSPRGQTNYGYTF.

The chain's CDR3 is CASSPGFLDAEAFF. The CDR3 region has the DNA TGTGCCAGCAGTCCCGGGTTCCTAGATGCTGAAGCTTTCTTT. This rearrangement joins TRBV28 to TRBJ1-1; D is uncertain. The V gene lost 5 bases and the J gene lost 6 bases, with 16 bases spanning the gap. Germline V gene data show CDR1 as MDHEN and CDR2 as SYDVKM. The CDR3 runs 14 residues.

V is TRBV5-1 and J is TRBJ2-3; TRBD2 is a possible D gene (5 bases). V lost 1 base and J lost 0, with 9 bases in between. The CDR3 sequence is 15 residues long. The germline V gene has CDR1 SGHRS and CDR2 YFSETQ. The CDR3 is CASSLLGASTDTQYF. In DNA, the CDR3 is TGCGCCAGCAGCTTGCTGGGAGCGAGCACAGATACGCAGTATTTT.

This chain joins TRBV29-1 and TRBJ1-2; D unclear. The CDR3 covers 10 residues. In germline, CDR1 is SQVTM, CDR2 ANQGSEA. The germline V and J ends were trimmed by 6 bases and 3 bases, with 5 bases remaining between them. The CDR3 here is CSVTHYGYTF. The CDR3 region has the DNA TGCAGCGTGACACACTATGGCTACACCTTC.

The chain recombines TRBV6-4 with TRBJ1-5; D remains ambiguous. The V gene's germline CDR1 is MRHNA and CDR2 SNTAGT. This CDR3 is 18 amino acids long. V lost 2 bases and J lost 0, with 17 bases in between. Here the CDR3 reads CASSDPSKAVDSNQPQHF. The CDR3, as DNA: TGTGCCAGCAGTGACCCTTCAAAAGCGGTTGATAGCAATCAGCCCCAGCATTTT.

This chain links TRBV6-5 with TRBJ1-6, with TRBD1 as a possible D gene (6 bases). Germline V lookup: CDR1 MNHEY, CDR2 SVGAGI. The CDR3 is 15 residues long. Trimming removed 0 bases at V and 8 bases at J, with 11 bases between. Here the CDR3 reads CASSYSGTSYSPLHF. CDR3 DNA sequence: TGTGCCAGCAGTTACTCAGGGACAAGTTATTCACCCCTCCACTTT.

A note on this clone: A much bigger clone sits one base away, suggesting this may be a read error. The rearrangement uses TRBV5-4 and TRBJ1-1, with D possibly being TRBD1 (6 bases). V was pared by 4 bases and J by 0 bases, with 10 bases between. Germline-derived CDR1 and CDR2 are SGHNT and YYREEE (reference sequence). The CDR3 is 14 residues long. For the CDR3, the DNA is TGTGCCAGCAGCCCCCGACAGGTGAACACTGAAGCTTTCTTT. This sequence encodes CASSPRQVNTEAFF.

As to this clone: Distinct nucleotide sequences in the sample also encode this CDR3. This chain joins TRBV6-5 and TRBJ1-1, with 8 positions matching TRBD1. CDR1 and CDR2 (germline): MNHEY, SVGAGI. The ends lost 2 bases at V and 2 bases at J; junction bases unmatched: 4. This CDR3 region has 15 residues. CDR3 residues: CASSYGTGLNTEAFF. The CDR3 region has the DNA TGTGCCAGCAGTTACGGGACAGGCCTAAACACTGAAGCTTTCTTT.